These 2 T cell receptor beta chains were sequenced from one sample in a study of T-cell reconstitution after alpha-beta-depleted transplantation in children. A TCRbeta library incorporating unique molecular identifiers was prepared. TCRdb processed the PCR reads anew with MiXCR; each CDR3 protein has one entry. The table lists a few hundred thousand distinct CDR3 sequences, around 15% of them singletons. The input for sequencing was PBMCs, mostly from graft donor cells, taken 360 days after TCRalphabeta/CD19-depleted stem cell transplant. These TCRs come from a boy younger than two who had a stem cell transplant for Wiskott-Aldrich syndrome, so the T cells may come from the graft donor.

This clonotype was found a few times. This rearrangement joins TRBV20-1 to TRBJ1-1; tentatively, D is TRBD1 (5 bases). Germline V gives CDR1 DFQATT, CDR2 SNEGSKA (reference sequence). This CDR3 region has 14 residues. Trimming shortened V by 1 base and J by 4 bases, and 13 bases separated the two germline ends. The CDR3 spells CSARAPPGGTEAFF. CDR3 DNA sequence: TGCAGTGCTAGAGCTCCTCCCGGGGGCACTGAAGCTTTCTTT.

V gene TRBV12-3 or TRBV12-4 combines with J gene TRBJ1-2, with D maybe TRBD1 (5 bases). The CDR3 spans 14 residues. Trimming removed 7 bases at V and 1 base at J, with 13 bases between. CDR3 nucleotides: TGTGCCAGCACCCCAAGTGGGGGTAACTATGGCTACACCTTC. Its protein product is CASTPSGGNYGYTF.